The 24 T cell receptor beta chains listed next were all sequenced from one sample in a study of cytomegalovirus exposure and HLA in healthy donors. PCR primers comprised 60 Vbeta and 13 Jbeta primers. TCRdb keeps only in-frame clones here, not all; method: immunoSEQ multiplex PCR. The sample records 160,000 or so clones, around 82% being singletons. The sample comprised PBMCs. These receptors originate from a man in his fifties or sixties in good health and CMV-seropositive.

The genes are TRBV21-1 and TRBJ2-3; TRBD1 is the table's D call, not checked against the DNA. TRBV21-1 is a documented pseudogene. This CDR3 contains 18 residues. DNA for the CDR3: TGTGCCAGCAGCAACGTAAGGCTGACAGGGGCCAACACAGATACGCAGTATTTT. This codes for CASSNVRLTGANTDTQYF.

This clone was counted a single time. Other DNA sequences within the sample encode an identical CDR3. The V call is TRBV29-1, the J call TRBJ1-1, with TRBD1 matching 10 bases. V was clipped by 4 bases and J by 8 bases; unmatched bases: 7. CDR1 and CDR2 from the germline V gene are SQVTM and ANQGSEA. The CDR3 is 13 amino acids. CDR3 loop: CSVATGGLSEAFF. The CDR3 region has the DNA TGCAGCGTTGCGACAGGGGGCCTCTCAGAAGCTTTCTTT.

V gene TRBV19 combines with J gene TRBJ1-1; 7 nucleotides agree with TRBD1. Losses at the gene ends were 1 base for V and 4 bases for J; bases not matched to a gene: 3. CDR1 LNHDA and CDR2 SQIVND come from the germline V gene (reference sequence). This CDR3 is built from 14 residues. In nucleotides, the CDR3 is TGTGCCAGTAGTATAGGACAGGGTGGCACTGAAGCTTTCTTT. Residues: CASSIGQGGTEAFF.

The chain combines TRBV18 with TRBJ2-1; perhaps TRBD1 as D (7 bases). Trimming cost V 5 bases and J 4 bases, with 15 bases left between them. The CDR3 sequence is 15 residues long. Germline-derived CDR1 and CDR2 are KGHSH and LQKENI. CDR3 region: CASSAGTAGYNEQFF. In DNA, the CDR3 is TGTGCCAGCTCAGCGGGGACAGCCGGGTACAATGAGCAGTTCTTC.

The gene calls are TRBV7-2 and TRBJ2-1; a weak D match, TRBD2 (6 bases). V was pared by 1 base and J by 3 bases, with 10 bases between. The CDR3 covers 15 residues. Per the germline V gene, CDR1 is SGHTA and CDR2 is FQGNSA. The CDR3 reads CASSLVRGSYNEQFF. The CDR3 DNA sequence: TGTGCCAGCAGCTTAGTGCGGGGTAGCTACAATGAGCAGTTCTTC. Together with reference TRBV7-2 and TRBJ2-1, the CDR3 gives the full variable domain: GAGVSQSPSNKVTEKGKDVELRCDPISGHTALYWYRQSLGQGLEFLIYFQGNSAPDKSGLPSDRFSAERTGGSVSTLTIQRTQQEDSAVYLCASSLVRGSYNEQFFGPGTRLTVL.

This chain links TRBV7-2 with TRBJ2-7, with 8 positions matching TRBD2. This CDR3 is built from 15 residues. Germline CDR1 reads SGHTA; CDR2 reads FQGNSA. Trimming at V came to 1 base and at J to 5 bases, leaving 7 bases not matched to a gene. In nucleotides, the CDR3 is TGTGCCAGCAGCTTAGTGGCGGGAGGTTGGAACGAGCAGTACTTC. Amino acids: CASSLVAGGWNEQYF.

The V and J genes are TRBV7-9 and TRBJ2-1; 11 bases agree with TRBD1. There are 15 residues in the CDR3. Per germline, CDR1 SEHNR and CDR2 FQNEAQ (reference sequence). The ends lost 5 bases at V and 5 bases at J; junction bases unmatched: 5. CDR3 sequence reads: CASSLGQGEHNEQFF. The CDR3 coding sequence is TGTGCCAGCAGCCTGGGACAGGGGGAACACAATGAGCAGTTCTTC.

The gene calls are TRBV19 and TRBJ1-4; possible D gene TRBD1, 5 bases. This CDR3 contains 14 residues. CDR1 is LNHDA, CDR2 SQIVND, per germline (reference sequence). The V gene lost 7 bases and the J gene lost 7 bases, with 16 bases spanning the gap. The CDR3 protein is CASTPGRQGEKLFF. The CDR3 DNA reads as TGTGCCAGTACCCCAGGGAGGCAAGGTGAAAAACTGTTTTTT.

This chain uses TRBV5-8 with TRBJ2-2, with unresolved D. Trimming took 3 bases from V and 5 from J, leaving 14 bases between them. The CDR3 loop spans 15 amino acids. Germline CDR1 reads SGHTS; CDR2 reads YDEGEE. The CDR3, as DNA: TGTGCCAGCAGCTCGAAGCTGAAATATACCGGGGAGCTGTTTTTT. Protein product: CASSSKLKYTGELFF. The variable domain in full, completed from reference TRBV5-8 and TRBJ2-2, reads EAGVTQSPTHLIKTRGQQATLRCSPISGHTSVYWYQQALGLGLQFLLWYDEGEERNRGNFPPRFSGRQFPNYSSELNVNALELEDSALYLCASSSKLKYTGELFFGEGSRLTVL.

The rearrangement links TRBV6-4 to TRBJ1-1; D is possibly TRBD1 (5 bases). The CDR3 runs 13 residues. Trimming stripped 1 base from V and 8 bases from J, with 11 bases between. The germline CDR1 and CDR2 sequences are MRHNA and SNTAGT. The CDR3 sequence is CASSDWQGGEAFF. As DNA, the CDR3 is TGTGCCAGCAGTGACTGGCAGGGAGGAGAAGCTTTCTTT.

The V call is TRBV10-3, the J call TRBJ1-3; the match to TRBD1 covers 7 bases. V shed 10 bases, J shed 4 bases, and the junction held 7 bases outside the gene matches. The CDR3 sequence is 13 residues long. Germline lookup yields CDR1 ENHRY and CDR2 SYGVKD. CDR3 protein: CATLQGFGNTIYF. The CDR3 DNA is TGTGCCACACTACAGGGGTTCGGAAACACCATATATTTT.

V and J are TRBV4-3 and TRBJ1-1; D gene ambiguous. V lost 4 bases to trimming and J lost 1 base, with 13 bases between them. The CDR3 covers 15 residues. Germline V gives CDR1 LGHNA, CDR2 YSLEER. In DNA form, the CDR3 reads TGCGCCAGCAGCCCCTCACCGGGGAGGAACACTGAAGCTTTCTTT. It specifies CASSPSPGRNTEAFF.

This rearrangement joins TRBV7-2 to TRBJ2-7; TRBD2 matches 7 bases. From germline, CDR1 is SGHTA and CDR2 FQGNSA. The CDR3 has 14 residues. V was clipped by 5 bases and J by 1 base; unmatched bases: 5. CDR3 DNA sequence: TGTGCCAGCAGCCCGGGACTACCATCCTACGAGCAGTACTTC. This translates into CASSPGLPSYEQYF.

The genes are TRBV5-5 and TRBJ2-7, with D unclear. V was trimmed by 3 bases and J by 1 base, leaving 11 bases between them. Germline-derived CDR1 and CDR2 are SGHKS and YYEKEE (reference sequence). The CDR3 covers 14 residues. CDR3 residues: CASSSRPESYEQYF. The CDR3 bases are TGTGCCAGCAGCTCTAGGCCTGAGTCCTACGAGCAGTACTTC.

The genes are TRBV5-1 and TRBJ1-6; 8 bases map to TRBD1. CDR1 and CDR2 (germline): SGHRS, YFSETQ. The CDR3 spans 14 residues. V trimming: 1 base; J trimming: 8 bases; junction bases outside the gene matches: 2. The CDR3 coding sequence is TGCGCCAGCAGCTTGCAGGGGGCAGATTCACCCCTCCACTTT. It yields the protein CASSLQGADSPLHF.

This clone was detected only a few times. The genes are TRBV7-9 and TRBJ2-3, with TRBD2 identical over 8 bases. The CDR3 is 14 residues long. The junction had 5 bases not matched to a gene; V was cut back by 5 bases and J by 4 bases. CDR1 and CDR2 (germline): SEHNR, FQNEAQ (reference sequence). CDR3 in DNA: TGTGCCAGCAGCCGGGGGGGGCTGGCAGATACGCAGTATTTT. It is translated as CASSRGGLADTQYF.

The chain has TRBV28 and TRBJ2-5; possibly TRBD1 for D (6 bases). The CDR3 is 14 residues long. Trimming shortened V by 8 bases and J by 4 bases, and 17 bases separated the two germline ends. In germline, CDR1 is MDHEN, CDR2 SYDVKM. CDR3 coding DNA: TGTGCCAGCTTGACACAGGGTTCCCGAGAGACCCAGTACTTC. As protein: CASLTQGSRETQYF. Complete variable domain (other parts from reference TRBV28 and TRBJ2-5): DVKVTQSSRYLVKRTGEKVFLECVQDMDHENMFWYRQDPGLGLRLIYFSYDVKMKEKGDIPEGYSVSREKKERFSLILESASTNQTSMYLCASLTQGSRETQYFGPGTRLLVL.

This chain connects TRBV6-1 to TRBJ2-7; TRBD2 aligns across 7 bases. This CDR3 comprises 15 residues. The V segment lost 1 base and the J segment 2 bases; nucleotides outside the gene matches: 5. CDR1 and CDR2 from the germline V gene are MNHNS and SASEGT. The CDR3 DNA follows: TGTGCCAGCAGTGAAGGGGGAGGGGTCCCCTACGAGCAGTACTTC. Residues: CASSEGGGVPYEQYF.

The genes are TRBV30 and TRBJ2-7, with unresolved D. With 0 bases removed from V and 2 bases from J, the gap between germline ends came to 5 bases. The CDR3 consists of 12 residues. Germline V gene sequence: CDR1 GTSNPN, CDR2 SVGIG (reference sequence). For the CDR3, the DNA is TGTGCCTGGAGTGTGGCAACCTACGAGCAGTACTTC. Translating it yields CAWSVATYEQYF.

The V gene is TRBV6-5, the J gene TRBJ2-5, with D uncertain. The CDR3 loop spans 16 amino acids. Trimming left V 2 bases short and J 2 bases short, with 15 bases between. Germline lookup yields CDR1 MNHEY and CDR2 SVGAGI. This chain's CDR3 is CASSYQPRNLQETQYF. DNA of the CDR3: TGTGCCAGCAGTTACCAGCCCAGGAACTTACAAGAGACCCAGTACTTC.

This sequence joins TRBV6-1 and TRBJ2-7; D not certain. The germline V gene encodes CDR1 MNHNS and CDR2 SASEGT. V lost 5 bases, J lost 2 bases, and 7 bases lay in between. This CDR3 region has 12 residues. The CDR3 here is CASSPNPYEQYF. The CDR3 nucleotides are TGTGCCAGCAGTCCTAACCCCTACGAGCAGTACTTC.

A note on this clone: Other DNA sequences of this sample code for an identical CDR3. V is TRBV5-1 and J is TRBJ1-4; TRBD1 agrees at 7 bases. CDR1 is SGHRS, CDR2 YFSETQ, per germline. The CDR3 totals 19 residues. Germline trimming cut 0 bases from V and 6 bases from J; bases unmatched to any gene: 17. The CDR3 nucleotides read TGCGCCAGCAGCTTGGTATTCGGTGGCAGGGGGGTACCGGATGAAAAACTGTTTTTT. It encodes CASSLVFGGRGVPDEKLFF.

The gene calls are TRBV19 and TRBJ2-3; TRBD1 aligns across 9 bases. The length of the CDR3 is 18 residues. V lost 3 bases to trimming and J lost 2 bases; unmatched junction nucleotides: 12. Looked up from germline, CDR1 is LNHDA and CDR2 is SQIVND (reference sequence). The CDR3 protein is CASSILISGTGNTDTQYF. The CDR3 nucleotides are TGTGCCAGTAGTATCCTAATTTCCGGGACAGGGAACACAGATACGCAGTATTTT.

The CDR3 coding sequence is TGTGCCACCAGCAGAGATTTTTTGGACAGGCCCAATGAGCAGTTCTTC. Translating gives CATSRDFLDRPNEQFF. The chain carries TRBV15 and TRBJ2-1; 7 positions agree with TRBD1. CDR1 and CDR2 from the germline V gene are LNHNV and YYDKDF (reference sequence). There are 16 residues in the CDR3. After removal of 0 bases from V and 6 bases from J, the junction contained 8 bases not matched to a gene.